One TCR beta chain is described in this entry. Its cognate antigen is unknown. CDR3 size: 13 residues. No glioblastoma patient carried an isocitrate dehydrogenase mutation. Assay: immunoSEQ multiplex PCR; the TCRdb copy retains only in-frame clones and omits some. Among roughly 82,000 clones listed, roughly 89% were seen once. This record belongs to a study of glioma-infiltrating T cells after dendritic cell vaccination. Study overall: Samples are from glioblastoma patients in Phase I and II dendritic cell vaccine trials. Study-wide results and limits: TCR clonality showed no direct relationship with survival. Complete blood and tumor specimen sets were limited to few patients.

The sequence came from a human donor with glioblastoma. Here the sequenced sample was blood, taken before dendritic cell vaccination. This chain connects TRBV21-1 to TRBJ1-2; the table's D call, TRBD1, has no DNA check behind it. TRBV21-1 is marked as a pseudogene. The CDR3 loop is CASSSRQARGYTF. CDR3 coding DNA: TGTGCCAGCAGCAGTCGACAGGCACGGGGCTACACCTTC.